The subject of this entry is one T cell receptor beta chain. Its antigen is currently not known. No clone much larger than this one lies a single base away; base qualities are absent. The donors were healthy, HIV-negative adults who had no recently reported acute infections or vaccinations. Every donor was a Caucasian adult residing in Nashville, Tennessee, USA. CD4+ T cells were enriched by magnetic negative selection, after which naive cells were positively selected on CD45RA and the negative fraction was taken as the memory subset. Blood was obtained by leukapheresis, after which PBMCs were separated by Ficoll-Histopaque density gradient centrifugation and cryopreserved in liquid nitrogen vapor phase. Purity and quantity of every magnetically sorted T cell population were checked by analytical flow cytometry. Genomic DNA was isolated from each sorted fraction and quantified by UV absorbance on a Nanodrop 2000c.

The data are from a study of shared clonotypes between healthy human individuals (dated by TCRdb to 2018 to 2021). Describing the broader study: The cohort included three men and a couple of women between 18 and 49 years of age. Between about 0.85 and 10 billion PBMCs per donor were obtained by leukapheresis. For each donor, three plates each were used for CD4 naive and CD4 memory, two plates were used for CD8 naive, and one plate was used for CD8 memory. To estimate repertoire size and how much clonotype sharing occurs between individuals, the study deeply sequenced the blood TCR repertoires of about five healthy adults. To increase sequencing depth and limit assay-specific biases, different laboratories used diverse techniques to prepare libraries and sequence TCR repertoires.

General conclusions and limits of the study: Only blood was sampled, and tissue TCR repertoires likely differ from those in blood. When a few donors were compared, the shared fraction of clonotypes was about 5.4% for naive CD4, more than 3% for naive CD8, roughly 2.3% for memory CD4, and around 0.37% for memory CD8. Pairwise subsampling led to the expectation that sequencing depth would affect the degree of clonotype sharing among donors. Rarefaction of sorted-subset datasets indicated incomplete sequencing despite the large sequencing depth. Clonotypes shared by all four sorted-subset donors showed higher generation probabilities than non-shared clonotypes. Because the study included only a small number of donors, the genetic and exposure-history diversity represented was limited. Estimated clonotype richness was generally larger for naive than for memory subsets.

Using the deep immunoSEQ assay, TCR CDR3 regions were amplified from genomic DNA by multiplex PCR. Genomic DNA extracted from each cell subset was distributed evenly over all wells of several immunoSEQ 96-well plates, and each plate served as one replicate. For sorted subsets, each replicate PCR was loaded with 200 to 250 ng genomic DNA, equivalent to 25,000 to 30,000 T cell genomes. Purified libraries were measured with a Qubit 3.0 fluorometer, size-checked on a Bioanalyzer 2100, and measured again with the KAPA Library Quantification kit. Each immunoSEQ 96-well plate was sequenced on its own single-read 150-cycle Illumina NextSeq 550 flow cell. In the paper's pipeline: Because the immunoSEQ output held only junctional sequences and lacked quality scores, the filtering could not match the filtering applied to full-length reads. To assign V/J genes and CDR3, sequences were annotated against IMGT germline references using PyIR, a Python wrapper for IgBLAST v1.9. Any read was removed if the V/J assignment was weak (E-value above 1e-6), the CDR3 was missing, or the read contained stop codons, out-of-frame junctions, or ambiguous translated residues. V3J clonotypes were defined by identical inferred V gene, J gene, and CDR3 amino acid sequence. Percentage overlap between repertoires was calculated by dividing the number of shared unique clonotypes by the size of the smaller repertoire. Repertoire richness was assessed with RTK rarefaction, the Chao1 estimator, and Recon v2.1 estimates of unobserved clonotypes. Generation probabilities were computed with OLGA for all TCRbeta clonotypes obtained by the gDNA method from a handful of donors. Imported from immuneACCESS, the table was reduced by TCRdb to in-frame sequences with V and J called. These copies leave out some clones; in studies compared against another copy, an unresolved V gene accounts for under half, and the cause of the remainder is not known. That table supplies the V and J calls and clone size; D and trimming were determined from the DNA. The sample records a few million clones, over 85% of which are singletons. The ten largest clones take up 0.39% of the sample.

The V end loses 8 bases and the J end loses 1 base, and a stretch of 11 bases separates them. From a lookup of the germline V gene, CDR1 and CDR2 are MDHEN and SYDVKM. The CDR3 numbers 13 residues from cysteine through phenylalanine. Only CDR3 DNA is held: 39 bases, read in frame from base 1. The receptor was isolated from a man aged 18 to 29 in good health. Some clones in this sample may be carry-over from other donors' samples. Sequenced: naive CD4+ T cells from PBMCs. This specimen's cell subset or site label, per the study, means: CD45RA+ positively selected. The rearranged segments are TRBV28 and TRBJ1-1; the D gene cannot be named for sure. The CDR3 loop reads CASLMAGNTEAFF. The nucleotide sequence is given as TGTGCCAGCTTAATGGCAGGGAACACTGAAGCTTTCTTT.